Following are 10 T cell receptor beta chains from one sample sequenced in a study of T-cell memory formation after mild COVID-19. MiXCR, run by TCRdb on the 5' RACE reads, gives a single entry per CDR3 protein. This table holds about 44,000 distinct CDR3 sequences, 7.3% found once. The sample comprised PBMCs or a T cell subset sorted from them (not recorded which). The origin of the receptors is a man younger than 35 who had mild COVID-19 (a few samples of this study predate the infection). Cell type and time point are not known.

This clonotype appeared a few times. The chain couples TRBV2 to TRBJ1-1, with 7 bases aligning to TRBD1. V lost 5 bases and J lost 2; bases outside the gene matches: 2. The CDR3 totals 13 residues. In germline, CDR1 is SNHLY, CDR2 FYNNEI. Here the CDR3 DNA reads TGTGCCAGCAGTTGGGACAGAAACACTGAAGCTTTCTTT. This sequence encodes CASSWDRNTEAFF.

This clonotype was observed a few times. This rearrangement joins TRBV30 to TRBJ1-5, with D possibly TRBD1 on 6 matching bases. Germline V CDR1 and CDR2: GTSNPN, SVGIG (reference sequence). This CDR3 comprises 13 residues. The germline V and J ends were trimmed by 2 bases and 7 bases, with 12 bases remaining between them. The CDR3 DNA sequence: TGTGCCTGGAGTATACAGGGAGGCCAGCCCCAGCATTTT. Translated, it gives CAWSIQGGQPQHF. The variable domain in full, with the rest retrieved from reference TRBV30 and TRBJ1-5, is SQTIHQWPATLVQPVGSPLSLECTVEGTSNPNLYWYRQAAGRGLQLLFYSVGIGQISSEVPQNLSASRPQDRQFILSSKKLLLSDSGFYLCAWSIQGGQPQHFGDGTRLSIL.

This sequence joins TRBV28 and TRBJ1-5; unclear D gene. V lost 10 bases and J 6 bases, leaving 7 bases between the germline ends. The CDR3 runs to 10 residues. Germline CDR1 and CDR2: MDHEN and SYDVKM. Written as DNA, the CDR3 is TGTGCCACTGACGGTCAGCCCCAGCATTTT. Encoded protein: CATDGQPQHF.

Only a few counts were recorded for this clonotype. The chain carries TRBV7-2 and TRBJ1-6, with D uncertain. The V gene's germline CDR1 is SGHTA and CDR2 FQGNSA. CDR3 size: 13 residues. Between the trimmed V and J ends, which lost 5 bases and 9 bases, there was a span of 11 bases. The CDR3 sequence: CASSAHRGSPLHF. The DNA for the CDR3 is TGTGCCAGCAGCGCCCACCGGGGTTCACCCCTCCACTTT. The variable domain in full, with the rest retrieved from reference TRBV7-2 and TRBJ1-6, is GAGVSQSPSNKVTEKGKDVELRCDPISGHTALYWYRQSLGQGLEFLIYFQGNSAPDKSGLPSDRFSAERTGGSVSTLTIQRTQQEDSAVYLCASSAHRGSPLHFGNGTRLTVT.

This chain joins TRBV2 and TRBJ2-3; 9 bases agree with TRBD1. The CDR3 runs 13 residues. With V trimmed by 6 bases and J by 5 bases, 3 bases remained unmatched. Germline CDR1 reads SNHLY; CDR2 reads FYNNEI. The CDR3, as DNA: TGTGCCAGCAGCCGGGACAGGGAAGATACGCAGTATTTT. Protein product: CASSRDREDTQYF.

For this clonotype: A much bigger clone sits one base away, suggesting this may be a read error. This rearrangement joins TRBV5-1 to TRBJ2-1; 9 bases line up with TRBD2. The CDR3 covers 14 residues. Germline assignment: CDR1 SGHRS and CDR2 YFSETQ. The CDR3: CDSSLASGESEQFF. CDR3 nucleotides: TGCGACAGCAGCTTGGCTAGCGGGGAGAGTGAGCAGTTCTTC.

This clonotype was detected only a few times. The chain is built from TRBV4-2 and TRBJ1-4; D is unresolved. V gave up 3 bases and J gave up 5 bases, with 13 bases separating them. The CDR3 sequence is 15 residues long. Germline V gene lookup returns CDR1 LGHNA and CDR2 YNFKEQ. CDR3 sequence (DNA): TGTGCCAGCAGCCATGAGGACCGCTGGAATGAAAAACTGTTTTTT. It translates to CASSHEDRWNEKLFF.

The V gene is TRBV28, the J gene TRBJ2-7, with D hard to call. Trimming took 5 bases from V and 4 from J, leaving 21 bases between them. The CDR3 runs to 16 residues. Germline CDR1 MDHEN, CDR2 SYDVKM. The CDR3 sequence is CASSTTPKVSGYEQYV. CDR3 sequence (DNA): TGTGCCAGCAGTACCACCCCGAAAGTGTCGGGTTACGAGCAGTACGTC.

This clonotype was detected only a few times. The rearrangement links TRBV18 to TRBJ1-5; 7 bases are a match to TRBD1. Losses at the gene ends were 8 bases for V and 4 bases for J; bases not matched to a gene: 5. The length of the CDR3 is 13 residues. In germline, CDR1 is KGHSH, CDR2 LQKENI. CDR3 coding DNA: TGTGCCAGCCAAGGACAGGCAAATCAGCCCCAGCATTTT. The encoded protein is CASQGQANQPQHF.

This clonotype has a count of ten or more. DNA of the CDR3: TGCAGTGCTAGAGATCTTGGGGACAGCTCCTACGAGCAGTACGTC. Protein: CSARDLGDSSYEQYV. The V gene is TRBV20-1, the J gene TRBJ2-7; 7 nucleotides line up with TRBD1. Germline V lookup: CDR1 DFQATT, CDR2 SNEGSKA (reference sequence). V lost 0 bases, J lost 0 bases, and 5 bases stayed unmatched. This CDR3 is built from 15 residues.